The 27 T cell receptor beta chains below all came from one sample that was sequenced in a study of blood T cell repertoires in COVID-19. Here immunoSEQ multiplex PCR was the method, and the copy in TCRdb shows in-frame clones only, minus some. This table holds 230,000 or so clones, 84% found once. Sequencing was carried out using peripheral blood. The receptors come from a man in his forties or fifties who had recovered from COVID-19.

J is TRBJ1-4 and V is TRBV6-5, with D possibly TRBD1 on 5 matching bases. This CDR3 contains 13 residues. The germline CDR1 and CDR2 sequences are MNHEY and SVGAGI. Trimming removed 6 bases at V and 2 bases at J, with 7 bases between. DNA for the CDR3: TGTGCCAGCAGGGGGCTGACTAATGAAAAACTGTTTTTT. Protein: CASRGLTNEKLFF.

The chain recombines TRBV2 with TRBJ1-4, with 11 positions matching TRBD1. The J segment lost 5 bases and the V segment lost 6 bases, leaving 2 bases of the junction unmatched. Per germline, CDR1 SNHLY and CDR2 FYNNEI. There are 14 residues in the CDR3. CDR3 nucleotide sequence: TGTGCCAGCAGCCGGACAGGGGGCAATGAAAAACTGTTTTTT. Its protein product is CASSRTGGNEKLFF.

This rearrangement joins TRBV18 to TRBJ1-1, with 11 bases matching TRBD1. V trimming: 0 bases; J trimming: 4 bases; junction bases outside the gene matches: 1. The CDR3 length is 15 residues. Germline CDR1 and CDR2: KGHSH and LQKENI. The DNA for the CDR3 is TGTGCCAGCTCACCACCTGGGACAGGGGGCACTGAAGCTTTCTTT. It translates to CASSPPGTGGTEAFF.

This sequence joins TRBV10-3 and TRBJ2-1; 8 bases are shared with TRBD1. J lost 8 bases, V lost 4 bases, and 10 bases had no gene match. This CDR3 spans 15 amino acids. Germline values: CDR1 ENHRY, CDR2 SYGVKD. In DNA form, the CDR3 reads TGTGCCATCAGTGCAAGACAGGGGCCGGGGGATGAGCAGTTCTTC. Translation: CAISARQGPGDEQFF.

The genes are TRBV18 and TRBJ1-1; D is unclear. The CDR3 sequence is 15 residues long. The V gene's germline CDR1 is KGHSH and CDR2 LQKENI. Trimming pared 1 base from V and 1 base from J, leaving 10 bases between. CDR3 sequence: CASSPQTRRNTEAFF. The DNA of the CDR3 is TGTGCCAGCTCACCACAAACAAGGAGGAACACTGAAGCTTTCTTT.

The chain uses TRBV9 and TRBJ2-1; 8 bases are a match to TRBD1. The CDR3 totals 15 residues. V lost 2 bases to trimming and J lost 7 bases; unmatched junction nucleotides: 8. The germline CDR1 and CDR2 sequences are SGDLS and YYNGEE. CDR3 sequence reads: CASSVISTGANEQFF. DNA for the CDR3: TGTGCCAGCAGCGTGATCTCGACAGGGGCAAATGAGCAGTTCTTC.

V is TRBV18 and J is TRBJ2-7; TRBD2 matches at 10 bases. CDR1 is KGHSH, CDR2 LQKENI, per germline. This CDR3 contains 15 residues. V shed 2 bases, J shed 4 bases, and the junction held 5 bases outside the gene matches. CDR3 amino acids: CASSPRASGGYEQYF. The CDR3 DNA sequence: TGTGCCAGCTCACCAAGGGCTAGCGGGGGTTACGAGCAGTACTTC.

The chain has TRBV11-3 and TRBJ1-4; tentatively, D is TRBD1 (6 bases). The CDR3 contains 16 residues. CDR1 is SGHNT, CDR2 YENEEA, per germline. Trimming removed 0 bases at V and 3 bases at J, with 11 bases between. The CDR3 region is CASSLEGAHPNEKLFF. CDR3 in DNA: TGTGCCAGCAGCTTAGAGGGGGCGCACCCTAATGAAAAACTGTTTTTT. Full variable domain (outside the CDR3, taken from reference TRBV11-3 and TRBJ1-4): EAGVVQSPRYKIIEKKQPVAFWCNPISGHNTLYWYLQNLGQGPELLIRYENEEAVDDSQLPKDRFSAERLKGVDSTLKIQPAELGDSAVYLCASSLEGAHPNEKLFFGSGTQLSVL.

This chain links TRBV7-9 with TRBJ2-1; 7 nucleotides agree with TRBD2. CDR1 is SEHNR and CDR2 is FQNEAQ in the germline V gene (reference sequence). Unmatched junction bases numbered 4, after V lost 1 base and J lost 4 bases. This CDR3 is 15 amino acids long. DNA of the CDR3: TGTGCCAGCAGCTTAGTCGCTAGCGGATACAATGAGCAGTTCTTC. Protein: CASSLVASGYNEQFF.

The sample holds one count of this clone. This chain uses TRBV29-1 with TRBJ2-2; 9 bases are a match to TRBD1. The CDR3 consists of 14 residues. Per the germline V gene, CDR1 is SQVTM and CDR2 is ANQGSEA. The trim removed 2 bases at V and 6 bases at J, leaving 4 bases unmatched. CDR3 coding DNA: TGCAGCGTTGAAAGGGGACAGGGTGCCGGGGAGCTGTTTTTT. Translated, it gives CSVERGQGAGELFF.

This clone was observed at least ten times. This chain links TRBV6-5 with TRBJ2-3; D perhaps matches TRBD2 (6 bases). The CDR3 covers 13 residues. Deletions cut 6 bases from V and 6 bases from J, with 13 bases between. Germline CDR1 reads MNHEY; CDR2 reads SVGAGI. The CDR3 sequence: CASSLAREDTQYF. Here the CDR3 DNA reads TGTGCCAGCAGCCTAGCGAGGGAGGATACGCAGTATTTT.

J is TRBJ1-4 and V is TRBV6-5, with D tentatively TRBD1 (6 bases). The germline gives CDR1 MNHEY, CDR2 SVGAGI. The CDR3 is 14 residues long. V gave up 3 bases and J gave up 13 bases, with 18 bases separating them. CDR3 sequence reads: CASSYGEGTSGLFF. As DNA, the CDR3 is TGTGCCAGCAGTTATGGGGAGGGGACAAGTGGACTGTTTTTT.

The gene calls are TRBV19 and TRBJ2-1; 11 positions agree with TRBD2. With V trimmed by 3 bases and J by 9 bases, 10 bases remained unmatched. The germline V gene has CDR1 LNHDA and CDR2 SQIVND (reference sequence). The CDR3 length is 16 residues. CDR3 sequence: CASSIFIGTSGGEQFF. CDR3 bases: TGTGCCAGTAGTATCTTTATCGGGACTAGCGGCGGTGAGCAGTTCTTC.

J is TRBJ1-2 and V is TRBV6-5; 7 bases fit TRBD1. Germline CDR1 reads MNHEY; CDR2 reads SVGAGI. The length of the CDR3 is 15 residues. V dropped 1 base and J dropped 2; count of bases not matched to a gene: 4. CDR3 bases: TGTGCCAGCAGTTACTTTGGGACAGTAAACTATGGCTACACCTTC. This translates into CASSYFGTVNYGYTF.

The V gene is TRBV19, the J gene TRBJ1-5; D is unclear. CDR1 and CDR2 from the germline V gene are LNHDA and SQIVND (reference sequence). V lost 1 base, J lost 4 bases, and 11 bases lay in between. CDR3 size: 15 residues. The CDR3 region is CASSIVGRRNQPQHF. CDR3 DNA: TGTGCCAGTAGTATAGTTGGCCGGAGGAATCAGCCCCAGCATTTT.

The genes are TRBV19 and TRBJ2-6; 10 bases match TRBD1. The J segment lost 4 bases and the V segment lost 5 bases, leaving 11 bases of the junction unmatched. This CDR3 spans 18 amino acids. Germline V gene sequence: CDR1 LNHDA, CDR2 SQIVND (reference sequence). Written as DNA, the CDR3 is TGTGCCAGTAGTCCGCCGTCGGGACAGGGGACCGGGGCCAACGTCCTGACTTTC. Encoded protein: CASSPPSGQGTGANVLTF.

The chain employs TRBV6-5 and TRBJ1-5; 7 positions agree with TRBD1. Germline CDR1 reads MNHEY; CDR2 reads SVGAGI. The CDR3 sequence is 14 residues long. With 6 bases clipped from V and 5 bases from J, the junction kept 7 bases outside the gene matches. The CDR3 nucleotides read TGTGCCAGCAGGCCTACAGGGGAGGATCAGCCCCAGCATTTT. It yields the protein CASRPTGEDQPQHF.

This sequence joins TRBV19 and TRBJ1-3, with D possibly being TRBD1 (6 bases). CDR3 length: 14 residues. The V and J ends lost 4 bases and 1 base respectively, with 8 bases between them. Germline CDR1 LNHDA, CDR2 SQIVND (reference sequence). The CDR3 here is CASSKGGSGNTIYF. The CDR3 region has the DNA TGTGCCAGTAGTAAGGGGGGGTCTGGAAACACCATATATTTT.

This rearrangement joins TRBV5-6 to TRBJ2-1; 9 bases fit TRBD1. This CDR3 comprises 13 residues. CDR1 is SGHDT and CDR2 is YYEEEE in the germline V gene. The trim removed 3 bases at V and 8 bases at J, leaving 3 bases unmatched. CDR3 protein: CASSWRTGDEQFF. The CDR3 bases are TGTGCCAGCAGCTGGCGGACAGGGGATGAGCAGTTCTTC.

CDR3 sequence reads: CASSPPGSDEQYF. CDR3 sequence (DNA): TGTGCCAGCTCACCACCAGGGAGCGACGAGCAGTACTTC. The V and J genes are TRBV18 and TRBJ2-7, with a weak D call TRBD2 (5 bases). The CDR3 loop spans 13 amino acids. Germline CDR1 is KGHSH and CDR2 is LQKENI. V shed 0 bases and J shed 5 bases, with 8 bases lying between them. Combining the CDR3 with reference TRBV18 and TRBJ2-7 gives the whole variable domain NAGVMQNPRHLVRRRGQEARLRCSPMKGHSHVYWYRQLPEEGLKFMVYLQKENIIDESGMPKERFSAEFPKEGPSILRIQQVVRGDSAAYFCASSPPGSDEQYFGPGTRLTVT.

This chain links TRBV5-4 with TRBJ1-4; 7 bases match TRBD1. The length of the CDR3 is 16 residues. With 0 bases clipped from V and 6 bases from J, the junction kept 8 bases outside the gene matches. Germline V lookup: CDR1 SGHNT, CDR2 YYREEE (reference sequence). This CDR3 is CASSLVPGGGYEKLFF. The CDR3 nucleotides are TGTGCCAGCAGCTTGGTTCCCGGAGGGGGCTATGAAAAACTGTTTTTT.

This chain joins TRBV20-1 and TRBJ2-3; unclear D gene. Deletions cut 5 bases from V and 0 bases from J, with 15 bases between. Per germline, CDR1 DFQATT and CDR2 SNEGSKA (reference sequence). The CDR3 extends over 15 amino acids. The CDR3 bases are TGCAGTGCTGGTGATCTTTTGACTAGCACAGATACGCAGTATTTT. This sequence encodes CSAGDLLTSTDTQYF.

The V and J genes are TRBV7-9 and TRBJ1-4; the D is unclear. Trimming removed 2 bases at V and 4 bases at J, with 11 bases between. CDR3 size: 15 residues. The germline gives CDR1 SEHNR, CDR2 FQNEAQ (reference sequence). DNA of the CDR3: TGTGCCAGCAGCTTACGCCTTCGGGGTAATGAAAAACTGTTTTTT. Protein: CASSLRLRGNEKLFF.

The V and J genes are TRBV30 and TRBJ2-3, with 9 nucleotides matching TRBD2. The CDR3 length is 14 residues. The germline gives CDR1 GTSNPN, CDR2 SVGIG (reference sequence). V shed 3 bases and J 3 bases; nucleotides not matched to a gene: 4. The CDR3 loop is CAWSAAGGTDTQYF. The CDR3 DNA follows: TGTGCCTGGAGCGCAGCGGGGGGAACAGATACGCAGTATTTT.

The CDR3 loop reads CASSTAGTSYGYTF. CDR3 nucleotides: TGCGCCAGCAGCACTGCCGGGACAAGCTATGGCTACACCTTC. The genes are TRBV5-1 and TRBJ1-2; perhaps TRBD1 as D (6 bases). Germline lookup yields CDR1 SGHRS and CDR2 YFSETQ. Trimming shortened V by 4 bases and J by 4 bases, and 14 bases separated the two germline ends. CDR3 length: 14 amino acids.

The rearrangement links TRBV19 to TRBJ1-1; 8 nucleotides match TRBD1. J lost 0 bases, V lost 7 bases, and 4 bases had no gene match. This CDR3 is built from 14 residues. Per the germline V gene, CDR1 is LNHDA and CDR2 is SQIVND (reference sequence). The CDR3 DNA follows: TGTGCCAGTATGATGACAGGGGTGAACACTGAAGCTTTCTTT. Amino acids: CASMMTGVNTEAFF.

The chain has TRBV2 and TRBJ2-1; 9 bases agree with TRBD2. V lost 1 base, J lost 13 bases, and 2 bases stayed unmatched. This CDR3 is built from 12 residues. Per the germline V gene, CDR1 is SNHLY and CDR2 is FYNNEI. The DNA of the CDR3 is TGTGCCAGCAGTGAAGGCGGGGGGGGACAGTTCTTC. Amino acids: CASSEGGGGQFF. Together with reference TRBV2 and TRBJ2-1, the CDR3 gives the full variable domain: EPEVTQTPSHQVTQMGQEVILRCVPISNHLYFYWYRQILGQKVEFLVSFYNNEISEKSEIFDDQFSVERPDGSNFTLKIRSTKLEDSAMYFCASSEGGGGQFFGPGTRLTVL.